This T cell receptor (beta chain) is drawn from a study of Ad26.COV2.S vaccination and SARS-CoV-2 variants. The wider study: Dosing was one shot or two shots 56 days apart. Overall study findings and caveats: Substantial breadth was reportedly displayed by spike-specific CD8+ and CD4+ T cell responses after vaccination.

About this clone itself: Its antigen is currently unknown.

Unmatched junction bases numbered 9, after V lost 1 base and J lost 0 bases. The CDR3 extends over 18 amino acids. The germline V gene has CDR1 SGHTA and CDR2 FQGNSA. Treatment: some 20 received Ad26.COV2.S at low or high dose, single or two shots; roughly five received placebo; per-sample allocation not given. Samples analyzed were those drawn on day 63 after the first vaccine or placebo injection. In Boston, the donor was an adult between 18-55 years of age. An Ad26 vector that expressed Wuhan-strain SARS-CoV-2 spike constituted the vaccine. Generated by immunoSEQ multiplex PCR, the TCRdb table keeps only in-frame clones and is missing some. The sample contains about 400,000 clones, roughly 90% of which appear only once.

The input for sequencing was peripheral blood, taken in a trial of Ad26.COV2.S vaccine versus placebo. The clonotype was recovered from a person between 18 and 65 years old who received the Ad26.COV2.S COVID-19 vaccine or a placebo. The rearrangement joins TRBV7-2 to TRBJ2-3; the match to TRBD2 covers 8 bases. The CDR3 loop reads CASSLDFFSGESTDTQYF. Written as DNA, the CDR3 is TGTGCCAGCAGCTTAGATTTTTTTAGCGGGGAAAGCACAGATACGCAGTATTTT.